This TCR beta chain derives from a study of T cell changes during pregnancy in multiple sclerosis. Generated by immunoSEQ multiplex PCR, the TCRdb table keeps only in-frame clones and is missing some. The sample gives roughly 56,000 clones, less than 95% of which show up once; 0.4% to 0.55% is in the top ten. The CDR3 consists of 13 residues. Germline loops: CDR1 SQVTM, CDR2 ANQGSEA. The ends lost 7 bases at V and 3 bases at J; junction bases unmatched: 4. V usage is TRBV29-1 and J usage is TRBJ1-4; 8 bases line up with TRBD1. The receptor was derived from a female donor in good health, enrolled as a control in a pregnancy study. Here the sequenced sample was CD4+ T cells from peripheral blood mononuclear cells, taken after pregnancy. The CDR3 sequence is CSGWTGSNEKLFF. The CDR3 DNA follows: TGCAGCGGCTGGACAGGGTCTAATGAAAAACTGTTTTTT.